Detailed here is one T cell receptor (beta chain). This sample stems from a study of shared clonotypes between healthy human individuals. The deep-level immunoSEQ assay was used. Method: immunoSEQ multiplex PCR; TCRdb's copy keeps in-frame clones and lacks some. Of 2 million to 2.5 million clones listed, approximately 94% are singletons. The V gene's germline CDR1 is SQVTM and CDR2 ANQGSEA. The V gene lost 6 bases and the J gene lost 0 bases, with 11 bases spanning the gap. CDR3 size: 14 residues. Input material: naive CD4+ T cells sorted from blood. Subset specified: CD45RA+ positively selected. This sequence joins TRBV29-1 and TRBJ2-2; D may be TRBD2 (6 bases). This clonotype was obtained from a young man in good health. As DNA, the CDR3 is TGCAGCGTCGCGACTAGTGCGAACACCGGGGAGCTGTTTTTT. Protein: CSVATSANTGELFF.